The 29 T cell receptor beta chains given below trace back to one sample, sequenced in a study of T-cell reconstitution after alpha-beta-depleted transplantation in children. Unique molecular identifiers were used in preparing the TCRbeta library. Each CDR3 protein gets one entry after TCRdb re-called the PCR reads with MiXCR. The repertoire holds around 190,000 distinct CDR3 sequences, about 6.6% seen once, with about 6% in the top ten. This specimen was PBMCs, taken before TCRalphabeta/CD19-depleted stem cell transplant. These receptors were taken from a boy aged 2-9 years with acute lymphoblastic leukemia, due to receive a stem cell transplant.

This rearrangement joins TRBV28 to TRBJ2-5, with D perhaps TRBD2 (5 bases). The V end was cut by 8 bases, the J end by 1 base, with 20 bases between. This CDR3 region has 16 residues. The germline CDR1 and CDR2 sequences are MDHEN and SYDVKM. CDR3 nucleotides: TGTGCCAGCGTCGTAGGGAGCACGAACCCCCAAGAGACCCAGTACTTC. Amino acid sequence: CASVVGSTNPQETQYF.

The sample holds many counts of this clonotype. This chain connects TRBV20-1 to TRBJ1-6; D remains ambiguous. V was clipped by 5 bases and J by 9 bases, with 17 bases between them. Germline CDR1 DFQATT, CDR2 SNEGSKA (reference sequence). This CDR3 is built from 14 residues. This chain's CDR3 is CSASPGRPISPLHF. The CDR3 bases are TGCAGTGCTTCCCCCGGTCGACCTATTTCACCCCTCCACTTT.

This clonotype was observed many times. The chain employs TRBV20-1 and TRBJ1-5, with D unresolved. Germline CDR1 and CDR2: DFQATT and SNEGSKA (reference sequence). The CDR3 runs to 14 residues. Trimming removed 0 bases at V and 4 bases at J, with 10 bases between. The CDR3, as DNA: TGCAGTGCTAGAGATCAGTCCCCTAATCAGCCCCAGCATTTT. Translation gives CSARDQSPNQPQHF.

The V and J genes are TRBV6-5 and TRBJ1-6; D is unresolved. V dropped 2 bases and J dropped 9 bases, with 23 bases sitting between them. Germline V CDR1 and CDR2: MNHEY, SVGAGI. The CDR3 extends over 18 amino acids. CDR3 protein: CASSYTAETLTRGSPLHF. The CDR3 DNA reads TGTGCCAGCAGTTACACCGCGGAAACCTTAACCCGGGGTTCACCCCTCCACTTT.

This clonotype was seen at least ten times. The rearrangement links TRBV10-3 to TRBJ2-3; tentative D call: TRBD2 (6 bases). The CDR3 has 11 residues. Germline CDR1 is ENHRY and CDR2 is SYGVKD. Trimming stripped 2 bases from V and 9 bases from J, with 6 bases between. The CDR3 loop is CAISERETQYF. CDR3 in DNA: TGTGCCATCAGTGAGCGGGAGACGCAGTATTTT.

This clonotype was detected many times. The J gene is TRBJ1-5, the V gene TRBV21-1; the table assigns TRBD1, which was not confirmed against the DNA. TRBV21-1 is flagged as a pseudogene. CDR3 size: 15 residues. This chain's CDR3 is CASSPTGIHNQPQHF. CDR3 nucleotide sequence: TGTGCCAGCAGCCCCACAGGGATCCACAATCAGCCCCAGCATTTT.

About this clonotype itself: Given a much more abundant clone one base away, this may be a read error. This chain uses TRBV12-3 or TRBV12-4 with TRBJ1-1; unclear D gene. Trimming cost V 7 bases and J 1 base, with 16 bases left between them. The CDR3 is made up of 15 amino acids. The CDR3 DNA reads TGTGCCAGCATCCTGACACGTACCAAGAACACTGAAGCTTTCTTT. Translating it yields CASILTRTKNTEAFF.

This clonotype was picked up many times. The chain carries TRBV7-8 and TRBJ2-3; 7 nucleotides align to TRBD1. This CDR3 is built from 15 residues. V shed 6 bases and J 5 bases; nucleotides not matched to a gene: 11. Germline values: CDR1 SGHVS, CDR2 FQNEAQ. The CDR3 loop reads CASRQEGQLRDTQYF. CDR3 in DNA: TGTGCCAGCAGACAAGAGGGACAGTTACGAGATACGCAGTATTTT.

This clonotype was counted at least ten times. The rearrangement links TRBV5-1 to TRBJ2-7; 12 positions match TRBD1. Trimming cost V 4 bases and J 2 bases; bases outside gene matches: 13. CDR3 size: 18 residues. From germline, CDR1 is SGHRS and CDR2 YFSETQ. CDR3 protein: CASSASGTGGIKAYEQYF. The CDR3 region has the DNA TGCGCCAGCAGCGCCTCCGGGACAGGGGGCATCAAGGCCTACGAGCAGTACTTC. The entire variable domain, with the rest obtained from reference TRBV5-1 and TRBJ2-7, is as follows: KAGVTQTPRYLIKTRGQQVTLSCSPISGHRSVSWYQQTPGQGLQFLFEYFSETQRNKGNFPGRFSGRQFSNSRSEMNVSTLELGDSALYLCASSASGTGGIKAYEQYFGPGTRLTVT.

In its sample, this clonotype was seen many times. This rearrangement joins TRBV28 to TRBJ1-1; 12 bases align to TRBD1. The ends lost 3 bases at V and 5 bases at J; junction bases unmatched: 7. Looked up from germline, CDR1 is MDHEN and CDR2 is SYDVKM. This CDR3 region has 16 residues. DNA of the CDR3: TGTGCCAGCAGTTTTGGGGGACAGGGGGCGCGGACTGAAGCTTTCTTT. This translates into CASSFGGQGARTEAFF.

This clonotype was seen at least ten times. The V call is TRBV12-3 or TRBV12-4, the J call TRBJ2-1; 7 bases line up with TRBD2. This CDR3 spans 15 amino acids. The J segment lost 3 bases and the V segment lost 3 bases, leaving 5 bases of the junction unmatched. The CDR3 region is CASSFQAGFYNEQFF. The CDR3 nucleotides read TGTGCCAGCAGTTTTCAAGCGGGGTTCTACAATGAGCAGTTCTTC.

This clonotype has at least ten counts. The CDR3 nucleotides are TGTGCCATCAGTGACCCCGGGCGGCTCCGGGGTTACACCTTC. Translated, it gives CAISDPGRLRGYTF. This sequence joins TRBV10-3 and TRBJ1-2; D remains ambiguous. This CDR3 is built from 14 residues. Germline CDR1 reads ENHRY; CDR2 reads SYGVKD. The V end was cut by 3 bases, the J end by 11 bases, with 19 bases between.

This clonotype was recorded many times. The CDR3 coding sequence is TGTGCCAGCAGTTTGATGAGGGGCGGCCCCTACGAGCAGTACTTC. As protein: CASSLMRGGPYEQYF. J is TRBJ2-7 and V is TRBV12-3 or TRBV12-4; D may be TRBD1 or TRBD2 (5 bases each). V shed 3 bases and J shed 2 bases, with 14 bases lying between them. The length of the CDR3 is 15 residues.

This clonotype has just a few counts. The V gene is TRBV20-1, the J gene TRBJ2-5; TRBD1 is a possible D gene (6 bases). V shed 4 bases and J shed 2 bases, with 14 bases lying between them. Germline CDR1 DFQATT, CDR2 SNEGSKA (reference sequence). This CDR3 has 14 residues. The CDR3 coding sequence is TGCAGTGCTATCGGACAGTCGTCACAAGAGACCCAGTACTTC. Protein: CSAIGQSSQETQYF.

The table lists this clonotype with many counts. This rearrangement joins TRBV5-1 to TRBJ2-7; TRBD1 might be the D (6 bases). CDR1 is SGHRS, CDR2 YFSETQ, per germline. CDR3 size: 14 residues. Trimming took 1 base from V and 2 from J, leaving 10 bases between them. The CDR3: CASSLRQEAYEQYF. The DNA for the CDR3 is TGCGCCAGCAGCTTGAGACAGGAGGCCTACGAGCAGTACTTC.

The chain links TRBV9 to TRBJ2-6; D gene unclear. The CDR3 is 15 residues long. Per the germline V gene, CDR1 is SGDLS and CDR2 is YYNGEE. V was pared by 5 bases and J by 0 bases, with 9 bases between. In nucleotides, the CDR3 is TGTGCCAGCAGTGTTTTTGGCTCTGGGGCCAACGTCCTGACTTTC. Its translation is CASSVFGSGANVLTF.

This clonotype was detected only a few times. The J gene is TRBJ1-1, the V gene TRBV28, with 7 bases fitting TRBD1. V was clipped by 3 bases and J by 5 bases; unmatched bases: 9. The CDR3 loop spans 15 amino acids. The germline gives CDR1 MDHEN, CDR2 SYDVKM. In DNA form, the CDR3 reads TGTGCCAGCAGTTTCACCGGACAGGAAATGACTGAAGCTTTCTTT. Protein: CASSFTGQEMTEAFF.

The chain links TRBV28 to TRBJ2-1; TRBD2 matches at 11 bases. With V trimmed by 8 bases and J by 0 bases, 6 bases remained unmatched. The CDR3 runs 16 residues. Germline V gene data show CDR1 as MDHEN and CDR2 as SYDVKM. The CDR3 here is CASQTGTSGSYNEQFF. Written as DNA, the CDR3 is TGTGCCAGCCAGACCGGGACTAGCGGCTCCTACAATGAGCAGTTCTTC.

At least ten counts were recorded for this clonotype. The chain carries TRBV28 and TRBJ1-5, with TRBD1 as a possible D gene (6 bases). The CDR3 loop spans 17 amino acids. Germline CDR1 and CDR2: MDHEN and SYDVKM. Trimming pared 6 bases from V and 6 bases from J, leaving 24 bases between. CDR3 DNA sequence: TGTGCCAGCAGACATACTAGGACAGCCGGTCGCGGTCAGCCCCAGCATTTT. This codes for CASRHTRTAGRGQPQHF. The complete variable domain, with remaining parts taken from reference TRBV28 and TRBJ1-5, reads DVKVTQSSRYLVKRTGEKVFLECVQDMDHENMFWYRQDPGLGLRLIYFSYDVKMKEKGDIPEGYSVSREKKERFSLILESASTNQTSMYLCASRHTRTAGRGQPQHFGDGTRLSIL.

This clonotype was observed many times. The rearrangement joins TRBV20-1 to TRBJ2-3, with 12 bases matching TRBD2. Germline loops: CDR1 DFQATT, CDR2 SNEGSKA (reference sequence). V lost 0 bases, J lost 5 bases, and 6 bases stayed unmatched. The CDR3 contains 16 residues. In DNA, the CDR3 is TGCAGTGCTAGAGATCGTACTAGCGGGAGGAAAGATACGCAGTATTTT. Translating it yields CSARDRTSGRKDTQYF.

This clonotype was seen more than once but under ten times. The chain employs TRBV5-5 and TRBJ1-2; D not certain. The V and J ends lost 0 bases and 1 base respectively, with 19 bases between them. This CDR3 region has 18 residues. Looked up from germline, CDR1 is SGHKS and CDR2 is YYEKEE (reference sequence). CDR3 loop: CASSLVVQPGLINYGYTF. The CDR3 DNA is TGTGCCAGCAGCTTGGTAGTGCAGCCTGGACTAATTAACTATGGCTACACCTTC.

This chain joins TRBV11-2 and TRBJ2-7; the D gene could be TRBD1 or TRBD2 (6 bases each). CDR1 SGHAT and CDR2 FQNNGV come from the germline V gene. This CDR3 contains 14 residues. Deletions cut 3 bases from V and 4 bases from J, with 13 bases between. The CDR3 here is CASSFGRGGYEQYF. The CDR3 DNA follows: TGTGCCAGCAGCTTCGGCAGGGGAGGTTACGAGCAGTACTTC.

The V gene is TRBV7-7, the J gene TRBJ2-1, with 7 bases identical to TRBD1. Germline trimming cut 2 bases from V and 9 bases from J; bases unmatched to any gene: 4. This CDR3 region has 13 residues. CDR1 is SSHAT, CDR2 FNYEAQ, per germline (reference sequence). Here the CDR3 DNA reads TGTGCCAGCAGCTTAACACAGGGGAGTGAGCAGTTCTTC. Its protein is CASSLTQGSEQFF.

This clonotype was detected ten times or more. The chain recombines TRBV5-6 with TRBJ2-2; D ambiguous. CDR1 and CDR2 (germline): SGHDT, YYEEEE. The CDR3 runs to 11 residues. V was clipped by 4 bases and J by 7 bases, with 5 bases between them. The CDR3, as DNA: TGTGCCAGCAGCCGAAGCGGGGAGCTGTTTTTT. Protein product: CASSRSGELFF.

This clonotype was counted at least ten times. The chain recombines TRBV7-9 with TRBJ2-1; the match to TRBD1 covers 8 bases. The CDR3 spans 16 residues. Germline-derived CDR1 and CDR2 are SEHNR and FQNEAQ (reference sequence). Unmatched junction bases numbered 11, after V lost 4 bases and J lost 6 bases. The chain's CDR3 is CASSYQTGEVSNEQFF. For the CDR3, the DNA is TGTGCCAGCAGCTACCAGACAGGGGAAGTGAGCAATGAGCAGTTCTTC.

This clonotype was picked up many times. V gene TRBV10-3 combines with J gene TRBJ2-1; TRBD1 agrees at 7 bases. Trimming took 5 bases from V and 4 from J; bases not matched to a gene: 8. Germline CDR1 reads ENHRY; CDR2 reads SYGVKD. This CDR3 has 15 amino acids. CDR3 protein: CAISNDRALYNEQFF. Written as DNA, the CDR3 is TGTGCCATCAGTAACGACAGGGCCCTTTACAATGAGCAGTTCTTC.

This clonotype came up many times. V and J are TRBV5-1 and TRBJ1-1, with D tentatively TRBD1 (6 bases). Trimming took off 0 bases at V and 3 bases at J, with 12 bases between the two ends. There are 15 residues in the CDR3. Germline CDR1 reads SGHRS; CDR2 reads YFSETQ. The CDR3 DNA reads TGCGCCAGCAGCTTGGCCGGTGGGGGCGACACTGAAGCTTTCTTT. It codes for CASSLAGGGDTEAFF.

Ten or more counts support this clonotype. The chain combines TRBV5-5 with TRBJ2-1; D is unclear. CDR1 SGHKS and CDR2 YYEKEE come from the germline V gene (reference sequence). The CDR3 totals 12 residues. Trimming removed 0 bases from V and 9 bases from J, with 7 bases in between. In nucleotides, the CDR3 is TGTGCCAGCAGCTTGGGACTGGGTGAGCAGTTCTTC. As protein: CASSLGLGEQFF.

This clonotype has ten or more counts. V and J are TRBV20-1 and TRBJ2-3; 10 bases are shared with TRBD2. Germline trimming cut 6 bases from V and 0 bases from J; bases unmatched to any gene: 6. In germline, CDR1 is DFQATT, CDR2 SNEGSKA (reference sequence). This CDR3 comprises 15 residues. In DNA, the CDR3 is TGCAGTGCGCCGAGACTAGCGGGTAGCACAGATACGCAGTATTTT. Amino acid sequence: CSAPRLAGSTDTQYF.